A selection of T cell receptor beta chains follows, all from one sample in a study of T cells in Graves' hyperthyroidism and ophthalmopathy. Each CDR3 protein gets one entry after TCRdb re-called the multiplex PCR reads with MiXCR. Counted here are hundreds of thousands of distinct CDR3 sequences, approximately 16% occurring once; the ten biggest clones make up roughly 3.4%. Input material: blood. The receptors here all came from a woman in her thirties or forties with Graves' ophthalmopathy. Each CDR3 is given with its conserved first and last residue. D genes are given only for firm matches. Clone size appears in some rows only: once, few, many, or a class for an expanded clone.

d_gene	v_gene	abundance	j_gene	CDR3nt	CDR3aa
TRBD1	TRBV20-1	few	TRBJ1-1	TGCAGTGCTAGAGATCGGACAGGGGCGGACACTGAAGCTTTCTTT	CSARDRTGADTEAFF
.	TRBV28	many	TRBJ2-3	TGTGCCAGCAGCCCTGGGACGGCCACGGGGAGAGATACGCAGTATTTT	CASSPGTATGRDTQYF
.	TRBV6-1	.	TRBJ2-1	TGTGCCAGCAGTGAAGCCACGAATCTCTGGTTTAGTGCCAATGAGCAGTTCTTC	CASSEATNLWFSANEQFF
.	TRBV25-1	.	TRBJ2-1	TGTGCCAGCAGTGAATCGCTAGCGAGGACCTACAATGAGCAGTTCTTC	CASSESLARTYNEQFF
.	TRBV25-1	few	TRBJ1-1	TGTGCCAGCAGTGAGGCAAAGCTGAACACTGAAGCTTTCTTT	CASSEAKLNTEAFF
TRBD2	TRBV6-1	.	TRBJ2-3	TGTGCCAGCAGTGAGGGGACTAGCGGGAGTACAGATACGCAGTATTTT	CASSEGTSGSTDTQYF
TRBD2	TRBV20-1	many	TRBJ2-7	TGCAGTGCGAGTCCTCGGACTAGCTACGAGCAGTACTTC	CSASPRTSYEQYF
TRBD2	TRBV12-3/TRBV12-4	.	TRBJ2-1	TGTGCCAGCAGTGCTCTTCTAGCGGGCGGCAATGAGCAGCTCTTC	CASSALLAGGNEQLF
TRBD1	TRBV27	many	TRBJ1-4	TGTGCCAGCAGCTTAAGGGCGATTTGGACAGGGGAAGAAAAACTGTTTTTT	CASSLRAIWTGEEKLFF
TRBD2	TRBV5-5	.	TRBJ2-5	TGTGCCAGCAGCCCGGGGGGGGTGGCCGAGACCCAGTACTTC	CASSPGGVAETQYF
.	TRBV10-3	few	TRBJ1-5	TGTGCCATCAGTGACGACAATCAGCCCCAGCATTTT	CAISDDNQPQHF
.	TRBV7-2	.	TRBJ1-1	TGTGCCAGCAGCTTAGTATTGGGAGACACTGAAGCTTTCTTT	CASSLVLGDTEAFF
.	TRBV11-2	few	TRBJ1-4	TGTGCCAGCAGCCCTTCGGGCAGAAGGGTCTCAAATGAAAAACTGTTTTTT	CASSPSGRRVSNEKLFF
TRBD2	TRBV6-1	.	TRBJ2-3	TGTGCCAGCCATGGACTAGCGGCCACAGATACGCAGTATTTT	CASHGLAATDTQYF
.	TRBV7-8	few	TRBJ2-3	TGTGCCAGCAGCAGGCGGAGAGATACGCAGTATTTT	CASSRRRDTQYF
.	TRBV29-1	few	TRBJ2-1	TGCAGCGTTCCGGTGGGGATGGATGAGCAGTTCTTC	CSVPVGMDEQFF
.	TRBV15	few	TRBJ1-1	TGTGCCACCAGCAGAGCCTCCGGGTCTCCGGTGAACACTGAAGCTTTCTTT	CATSRASGSPVNTEAFF
.	TRBV7-9	.	TRBJ2-1	TGTGCCAGCAGCTCACGGTTGTCTGACAATGAGCAGTTCTTC	CASSSRLSDNEQFF
TRBD1	TRBV5-6	.	TRBJ1-5	TGTGCCAGCAGCTTGTGGACCGGGACAGGGACTCGGATAATGGTGCCCCAGCATTTT	CASSLWTGTGTRIMVPQHF
.	TRBV30	.	TRBJ1-6	TGTGCCTGGAAACTGAGGACAGATACAATTTCACCCCTCCACTTT	CAWKLRTDTISPLHF
.	TRBV18	many	TRBJ2-3	TGTGCCAGCTCACCTGGAGCGGCGCCCCCCGATACGCAGTATTTT	CASSPGAAPPDTQYF
TRBD2	TRBV13	.	TRBJ2-1	TGTGCCAGCAGCACGTTAGCGGGAGAGTCCTACAATGAGCAGTTCTTC	CASSTLAGESYNEQFF
TRBD1	TRBV19	few	TRBJ2-2	TGTGCCAGTAGGCAGTTCGGGACAGGGAACACCGGGGAGCTGTTTTTT	CASRQFGTGNTGELFF
.	TRBV20-1	many	TRBJ2-3	TGCAGTGCAACCGGGACGGATAGCACAGATACGCAGTATTTT	CSATGTDSTDTQYF
.	TRBV3-1	many	TRBJ1-1	TGTGCCAGCAGCCAAGACCCCACTGAAGCTTTCTTT	CASSQDPTEAFF
.	TRBV19	.	TRBJ1-1	TGTGCCAGTACCCCCCTCGGAGCGAACACTGAAGCTCTCTTT	CASTPLGANTEALF
.	TRBV14	many	TRBJ2-2	TGTGCCAGCAGCCGCAACTTGGACAGACCCAACACCGGGGAGCTGTTTTTT	CASSRNLDRPNTGELFF
.	TRBV5-1	.	TRBJ1-1	TGCGCCAGCAGCTCGGGCGGACAGCGCACTGAAGCTTTCTTT	CASSSGGQRTEAFF
.	TRBV3-1	many	TRBJ2-1	TGTGCCAGCAGCCGAAATGATATCAAGTTGTACTCCTACAATGAGCAGTTCTTC	CASSRNDIKLYSYNEQFF
.	TRBV29-1	few	TRBJ2-5	TGCAGCGTTGATGCTACCCAGACGACCCAGTACTTC	CSVDATQTTQYF
.	TRBV5-1	many	TRBJ1-1	TGCGCCAGCAGCGGAGGGGGGTCGGACACTGAAGCTTTCTTT	CASSGGGSDTEAFF
.	TRBV28	many	TRBJ1-2	TGTGCCAGCAGAGCCGGACGAGTAGGAGGCTACACCTTC	CASRAGRVGGYTF
.	TRBV20-1	few	TRBJ2-7	TGCAGTGCTAGAGATCGGCTAGGGCCTAGCTCCTACGAGCAGTACTTC	CSARDRLGPSSYEQYF
.	TRBV20-1	few	TRBJ2-1	TGCAGTGCTTCGACTCCCTACAATGAGCAGTTCTTC	CSASTPYNEQFF
.	TRBV20-1	few	TRBJ1-5	TGCAGTGCTAGAGATCTCAGAGATAGCAATCAGCCCCAGCATTTT	CSARDLRDSNQPQHF
.	TRBV19	.	TRBJ1-1	TGTGCCAGCCGGTGGTCGGGAGCCACTGAAGCTTTCTTT	CASRWSGATEAFF
.	TRBV12-3/TRBV12-4	.	TRBJ1-2	TGTGCCAGCGGCGGGACACCAGACGTTTCCTACACCTTC	CASGGTPDVSYTF
.	TRBV7-3	few	TRBJ2-1	TGTGCCAGCAGCTCGACCGACAGGAGAGCCTACAATGAGCAGTTCTTC	CASSSTDRRAYNEQFF